The clone carrying this TCR beta chain was found many times. The antigen is unknown. The sample is drawn from a study of T cell repertoires in cytomegalovirus infection. Study-wide context: CMV epitopes, recently identified HLA-C-restricted and well-studied HLA-B-restricted, were used. Matching HLA type, along with CMV infection, was indicated by public TCR beta signatures.

Notes on the study in general: Ex vivo responses were dominated by HLA-C-restricted CMV-specific TCR beta clonotypes.

V lost 2 bases, J lost 5 bases, and 17 bases lay in between. Germline CDR1 reads SQVTM; CDR2 reads ANQGSEA. The CDR3 has 15 amino acids. TCRdb reanalysed the reads using MiXCR and keeps one entry per CDR3 protein. The sample lists 110,000 to 150,000 distinct CDR3 sequences; about 32% were seen once. The sequencing used CD8+ T cells from cultured PBMCs, collected from culture after CMV antigen stimulation. The clonotype comes from a human donor in good health (CMV status not recorded). Some clones in this sample may be carry-over from other donors' samples. The V gene is TRBV29-1, the J gene TRBJ2-3, with unresolved D. This chain's CDR3 is CSVENIQDLKDTQYF. Written as DNA, the CDR3 is TGCAGCGTTGAAAATATTCAGGACCTTAAAGATACGCAGTATTTT.